A selection of T cell receptor beta chains follows, all from one sample in a study of blood T cell repertoires in COVID-19. Sequencing was performed with immunoSEQ multiplex PCR; in TCRdb, only in-frame clones are kept and a portion is missing. The repertoire holds approximately 90,000 clones, with roughly 80% as singletons. Sequencing used peripheral blood. All receptors come from a man in his 70s with COVID-19, enrolled during active disease. CDR3s include the opening cysteine and the closing phenylalanine or tryptophan. The D gene is left open where the match is weak. Expanded clones are given a class, and other clones once, few, many or no size at all.

J: TRBJ2-7; D: TRBD2; V: TRBV11-3; size: -; DNA: TGTGCCAGCAGCTTAAGGCAAAAAACTAGCGGGGGGAGCTCCTACGAGCAGTACTTC; CDR3: CASSLRQKTSGGSSYEQYF
J: TRBJ1-1; D: -; V: TRBV7-5; size: -; DNA: TGTGCCAGAAGCCCCCGGGGGAAATCGATCCCTGAAGCTTTCTTT; CDR3: CARSPRGKSIPEAFF
J: TRBJ2-2; D: TRBD2; V: TRBV3-1/TRBV3-2; size: few; DNA: TGTGCCAGCAGCCTCGGACTAGCGTGGGGCGGGGAGCTGTTTTTT; CDR3: CASSLGLAWGGELFF
J: TRBJ2-2; D: -; V: TRBV28; size: -; DNA: TGTGCCAGCAGATTAAGGAGTCGCGGGGAGCTGTTTTTT; CDR3: CASRLRSRGELFF
J: TRBJ2-3; D: -; V: TRBV21-1; size: -; DNA: TGTGCCAGCAGCGCACCCCACACGGGACTAGCGGTTAGCACAGATACGCAGTATTTT; CDR3: CASSAPHTGLAVSTDTQYF
J: TRBJ1-2; D: -; V: TRBV9; size: -; DNA: TGTGCCAGCAGCGAAACGGGGAATAACTATGGCTACACCTTC; CDR3: CASSETGNNYGYTF
J: TRBJ1-2; D: TRBD1; V: TRBV7-2; size: -; DNA: TGTGCCAGCAGCCCCCAACAGGGGAACTATGGCTACACCTTC; CDR3: CASSPQQGNYGYTF
J: TRBJ2-4; D: -; V: TRBV4-1; size: -; DNA: TGCGCCAGCAGCCAAGAAAGCACGGGGGTTGGGGGAAACATTCAGTACTTC; CDR3: CASSQESTGVGGNIQYF
J: TRBJ2-1; D: TRBD2; V: TRBV6-5; size: -; DNA: TGTGCCAGCAGTTACCCCAGCGGGGGGCTCAATGAGCAGTTCTTC; CDR3: CASSYPSGGLNEQFF
J: TRBJ2-7; D: -; V: TRBV5-1; size: -; DNA: TGCGCCAGCAGCTTGGCGGTACCTACCTACGAGCAGTACTTC; CDR3: CASSLAVPTYEQYF
J: TRBJ2-2; D: -; V: TRBV19; size: -; DNA: TGTGCCAGTAGTTCGTCCGGGACACCCGGCGGGGAGCTGTTTTTT; CDR3: CASSSSGTPGGELFF
J: TRBJ1-2; D: -; V: TRBV2; size: once; DNA: TGTGCCAGCAGTTTACCTCGGGGCTATGGCTACACCTTC; CDR3: CASSLPRGYGYTF
J: TRBJ1-1; D: -; V: TRBV5-1; size: -; DNA: TGCGCCAGCAGCCTGTGGAGTTTAGGCACTGAAGCTTTCTTT; CDR3: CASSLWSLGTEAFF
J: TRBJ1-4; D: -; V: TRBV18; size: -; DNA: TGTGCCAGCTCAGGGACACCAACTAATGAAAAACTGTTTTTT; CDR3: CASSGTPTNEKLFF
J: TRBJ2-7; D: -; V: TRBV5-5; size: -; DNA: TGTGCCAGCAGCTCCCCCTTACTAGACTACGAGCAGTACTTC; CDR3: CASSSPLLDYEQYF
J: TRBJ1-1; D: -; V: TRBV5-1; size: -; DNA: TGCGCCAGCAGCGTATATCAGGGGAACACTGAAGCTTTCTTT; CDR3: CASSVYQGNTEAFF
J: TRBJ2-1; D: TRBD2; V: TRBV2; size: -; DNA: TGTGCCAGCAGTGCACTAGCGAACTACAATGAGCAGTTCTTC; CDR3: CASSALANYNEQFF
J: TRBJ2-2; D: -; V: TRBV7-3; size: -; DNA: TGTGCCAGCAGCTTGAAGCTCACCGGGGAGCTGTTTTTT; CDR3: CASSLKLTGELFF
J: TRBJ2-1; D: -; V: TRBV19; size: -; DNA: TGTGCCAGTAGTATTTACCCGGGTCCAAATGAGCAGTTCTTC; CDR3: CASSIYPGPNEQFF
J: TRBJ1-6; D: -; V: TRBV19; size: few; DNA: TGTGCCAGACAGGGAGTGACTTCACCCCTCCACTTT; CDR3: CARQGVTSPLHF
J: TRBJ2-3; D: -; V: TRBV7-9; size: -; DNA: TGTGCCAGCACCGGGGGCCCCGTACGTGGAGATACGCAGTATTTT; CDR3: CASTGGPVRGDTQYF
J: TRBJ1-4; D: -; V: TRBV9; size: -; DNA: TGTGCCAGCAGCGTAGGCCAGGGCTTTCAAAAACTGTTTTTT; CDR3: CASSVGQGFQKLFF
J: TRBJ2-2; D: TRBD1; V: TRBV5-6; size: -; DNA: TGTGCCAGCAGCCCTGGGACAGGGTCCGGGGAGCTGTTTTTT; CDR3: CASSPGTGSGELFF
J: TRBJ1-1; D: -; V: TRBV18; size: -; DNA: TGTGCCAGCTCACCACTGGCAGAACCCATGAACACTGAAGCTTTCTTT; CDR3: CASSPLAEPMNTEAFF
J: TRBJ2-7; D: TRBD1; V: TRBV10-3; size: -; DNA: TGTGCCATCAGGGGGACAGGGATCTACGAGCAGTACTTC; CDR3: CAIRGTGIYEQYF
J: TRBJ1-1; D: -; V: TRBV5-1; size: -; DNA: TGCGCCAGCACCCAAAATCAGGGGTTTGGGGGAGCTGAAGCTTTCTTT; CDR3: CASTQNQGFGGAEAFF
J: TRBJ2-5; D: -; V: TRBV5-1; size: -; DNA: TGCGCCAGCAGCTTAGACACTCAAGAGACCCAGTACTTC; CDR3: CASSLDTQETQYF
J: TRBJ2-5; D: TRBD2; V: TRBV6-1; size: -; DNA: TGTGCCAGCAGTGAGGGGGGGCTAGCGGGGTCTCAAGAGACCCAGTACTTC; CDR3: CASSEGGLAGSQETQYF
J: TRBJ2-3; D: TRBD2; V: TRBV5-1; size: -; DNA: TGCGCCAGCAGCTTGAGGACTAGCGGGGGGAGCACAGATACGCAGTATTTT; CDR3: CASSLRTSGGSTDTQYF
J: TRBJ2-7; D: TRBD2; V: TRBV27; size: -; DNA: TGTGCCAGCAGTGGTTTAGGAACTAGCGGAGTCTACGAGCAGTACTTC; CDR3: CASSGLGTSGVYEQYF
J: TRBJ1-6; D: -; V: TRBV6-1; size: many; DNA: TGTGCCAGCAGTGATTGGACCGGCGGAGGTTCACCCCTCCACTTT; CDR3: CASSDWTGGGSPLHF
J: TRBJ2-1; D: TRBD1; V: TRBV7-9; size: many; DNA: TGTGCCAGCAGCTCCCCGACCGATACAGGGGACCCCTACAATGAGCAGTTCTTC; CDR3: CASSSPTDTGDPYNEQFF
J: TRBJ2-1; D: -; V: TRBV5-6; size: -; DNA: TGTGCCAGCAGCCCGGACAATGACAATGAGCAGTTCTTC; CDR3: CASSPDNDNEQFF
J: TRBJ2-3; D: -; V: TRBV7-2; size: once; DNA: TGTGCCAGCAGCTCGGACAGCATCCCAGCTGGCACGCAGTATTTT; CDR3: CASSSDSIPAGTQYF
J: TRBJ2-7; D: TRBD1; V: TRBV9; size: few; DNA: TGTGCCAGCAACTCCGGGACAGGGGGCCGTGAGCAGTACTTC; CDR3: CASNSGTGGREQYF
J: TRBJ2-1; D: -; V: TRBV3-1/TRBV3-2; size: -; DNA: TGTGCCAGCAAAAGGGCAGGGACTGACAATGAGCAGTTCTTC; CDR3: CASKRAGTDNEQFF
J: TRBJ2-5; D: -; V: TRBV29-1; size: many; DNA: TGCAGCGTCCCGCTGTTTCACAGCTTAAAATTTGGGACCCAGTACTTC; CDR3: CSVPLFHSLKFGTQYF
J: TRBJ1-2; D: TRBD1; V: TRBV5-4; size: -; DNA: TGTGCCAGCAGCCACGACAGGGATGGCTACACCTTC; CDR3: CASSHDRDGYTF
J: TRBJ1-4; D: TRBD1; V: TRBV4-2; size: once; DNA: TGTGCCAGCAGCCCCCGGACAGGCTCTGGGGAAAAACTGTTTTTT; CDR3: CASSPRTGSGEKLFF
J: TRBJ1-2; D: -; V: TRBV28; size: -; DNA: TGTGCCAGCAGTCCTGGACAGAGCTATGGCTACACCTTC; CDR3: CASSPGQSYGYTF
J: TRBJ1-6; D: -; V: TRBV11-2; size: -; DNA: TGTGCCAGCAGCTTAGGCACAGGGATAGGTTCACCCCTCCACTTT; CDR3: CASSLGTGIGSPLHF
J: TRBJ1-2; D: -; V: TRBV5-1; size: -; DNA: TGCGCCAGCAGCTTGGGGGGCACGAACTATGGCTACACCTTC; CDR3: CASSLGGTNYGYTF
J: TRBJ1-5; D: -; V: TRBV5-6; size: -; DNA: TGTGCCAGTTCTTCGCGGGCTGGTGGCAATCAGCCCCAGCATTTT; CDR3: CASSSRAGGNQPQHF
J: TRBJ1-1; D: -; V: TRBV6-5; size: -; DNA: TGTGCCAGCAGTTCAGGTGGGTGGGTTGCTGAAGCTTTCTTT; CDR3: CASSSGGWVAEAFF
J: TRBJ2-1; D: -; V: TRBV9; size: -; DNA: TGTGCCAGCAGCGCCCATTTGACAGGATTCGAGCAGTTCTTC; CDR3: CASSAHLTGFEQFF
J: TRBJ2-7; D: TRBD1; V: TRBV4-1; size: -; DNA: TGCGCCAGCAGCCAAGATTGGCGGCAGGGGGCGCGCGAGCAGTACTTC; CDR3: CASSQDWRQGAREQYF
J: TRBJ1-1; D: TRBD1; V: TRBV14; size: -; DNA: TGTGCCAGCAGCCTAGCCTGGGACAGAGCTTTCTTT; CDR3: CASSLAWDRAFF
J: TRBJ1-1; D: TRBD1; V: TRBV18; size: -; DNA: TGTGCCAGCGAAAGCGGCAGGGGGTACACTGAAGCTTTCTTT; CDR3: CASESGRGYTEAFF
J: TRBJ1-1; D: -; V: TRBV4-3; size: once; DNA: TGCGCCAGCAGCCAAGACCGGGGTTCTGAAGCTTTCTTT; CDR3: CASSQDRGSEAFF
J: TRBJ1-2; D: -; V: TRBV7-6; size: -; DNA: TGTGCCAGCAGCCCGGTGGGAGGGGGTAACTATGGCTACACCTTC; CDR3: CASSPVGGGNYGYTF
J: TRBJ1-3; D: -; V: TRBV28; size: -; DNA: TGTGCCATCTTGAGTCCTACCTCTGGAAACACCATATATTTT; CDR3: CAILSPTSGNTIYF
J: TRBJ2-7; D: -; V: TRBV28; size: -; DNA: TGTGCCAGCAGAGGACAACCTCGGGACGAGCAGTACTTC; CDR3: CASRGQPRDEQYF
J: TRBJ2-1; D: TRBD2; V: TRBV28; size: -; DNA: TGTGCCAGCAGTTTTACTAGCGGATATAGCTCCTACAATGAGCAGTTCTTC; CDR3: CASSFTSGYSSYNEQFF
J: TRBJ2-4; D: -; V: TRBV9; size: few; DNA: TGTGCCAGCAGCCCTTGGACTACCAGAGGCAAAAACATTCAGTACTTC; CDR3: CASSPWTTRGKNIQYF